These 32 T cell receptor beta chains share one sample of origin, sequenced in a study of regulatory and conventional T cells in RAG deficiency. The data were produced by immunoSEQ multiplex PCR, yet TCRdb's version contains in-frame clones alone and is incomplete. Here the sample spans about 8,500 clones, 80% being singletons. These records were also assigned to another study, of regulatory T cells. From that paper: Amplification used 52 TRBV primers and 13 TRBJ primers.

Sequenced: CD8+ T cells sorted from blood. Receptor source: a human donor in good health.

This clone is hyperexpanded by share. The chain combines TRBV6-1 with TRBJ1-6; 8 nucleotides match TRBD1. Germline V CDR1 and CDR2: MNHNS, SASEGT. This CDR3 is built from 16 residues. J gave up 7 bases and V 2 bases, and 7 bases lay outside the gene matches. The CDR3 region is CASSELGQVLNSPLHF. The CDR3 bases are TGTGCCAGCAGTGAATTGGGACAGGTCTTAAATTCACCCCTCCACTTT.

The chain is built from TRBV4-2 and TRBJ2-1; 10 nucleotides line up with TRBD2. The CDR3 totals 15 residues. The V segment lost 0 bases and the J segment 6 bases; nucleotides outside the gene matches: 2. Germline-derived CDR1 and CDR2 are LGHNA and YNFKEQ. Written as DNA, the CDR3 is TGTGCCAGCAGCCAAGAAGCGGGGGGGGTCAATGAGCAGTTCTTC. Protein product: CASSQEAGGVNEQFF.

The chain recombines TRBV30 with TRBJ1-2; D is ambiguous. This CDR3 region has 15 residues. Germline lookup yields CDR1 GTSNPN and CDR2 SVGIG (reference sequence). Trimming pared 6 bases from V and 4 bases from J, leaving 21 bases between. Here the CDR3 reads CACLTDGASSYGYTF. DNA of the CDR3: TGTGCCTGCCTGACCGACGGTGCTAGCTCCTATGGCTACACCTTC.

The chain is built from TRBV11-2 and TRBJ2-7; D is unclear. The germline CDR1 and CDR2 sequences are SGHAT and FQNNGV. The CDR3 length is 12 residues. V gave up 1 base and J gave up 3 bases, with 4 bases separating them. CDR3 sequence: CASSLVSYEQYF. CDR3 DNA: TGTGCCAGCAGCTTAGTAAGCTACGAGCAGTACTTC.

This chain links TRBV5-1 with TRBJ2-7; no clear D gene. Per the germline V gene, CDR1 is SGHRS and CDR2 is YFSETQ. This CDR3 has 13 residues. V shed 1 base and J shed 3 bases, with 8 bases lying between them. This CDR3 reads CASSLTSVYEQYF. DNA of the CDR3: TGCGCCAGCAGCTTGACATCGGTCTACGAGCAGTACTTC. The full variable domain, rest sourced from reference TRBV5-1 and TRBJ2-7, is KAGVTQTPRYLIKTRGQQVTLSCSPISGHRSVSWYQQTPGQGLQFLFEYFSETQRNKGNFPGRFSGRQFSNSRSEMNVSTLELGDSALYLCASSLTSVYEQYFGPGTRLTVT.

The table lists this clone with a few counts. V is TRBV7-9 and J is TRBJ1-1, with D unresolved. CDR1 SEHNR and CDR2 FQNEAQ come from the germline V gene (reference sequence). The V gene lost 8 bases and the J gene lost 5 bases, with 15 bases spanning the gap. This CDR3 has 13 residues. The CDR3 coding sequence is TGTGCCAGCTTGGGGTTGAGTGGGACTGAAGCTTTCTTT. It codes for CASLGLSGTEAFF. Filled out from reference TRBV7-9 and TRBJ1-1, the complete variable domain reads DTGVSQNPRHKITKRGQNVTFRCDPISEHNRLYWYRQTLGQGPEFLTYFQNEAQLEKSRLLSDRFSAERPKGSFSTLEIQRTEQGDSAMYLCASLGLSGTEAFFGQGTRLTVV.

This clone showed up just once. The chain uses TRBV7-9 and TRBJ2-2; the D gene is possibly TRBD1 (6 bases). The CDR3 totals 13 residues. Trimming shortened V by 5 bases and J by 6 bases, and 10 bases separated the two germline ends. Germline loops: CDR1 SEHNR, CDR2 FQNEAQ (reference sequence). CDR3 sequence: CASSAQGSGELFF. CDR3 bases: TGTGCCAGCAGCGCCCAGGGGTCCGGGGAGCTGTTTTTT.

The chain uses TRBV5-8 and TRBJ1-5; D possibly corresponds to TRBD1 (5 bases). CDR1 SGHTS and CDR2 YDEGEE come from the germline V gene. The germline V and J ends were trimmed by 0 bases and 5 bases, with 9 bases remaining between them. The CDR3 has 14 residues. The CDR3 bases are TGTGCCAGCAGCTTGGCCGGCAGGGATCAGCCCCAGCATTTT. Its translation: CASSLAGRDQPQHF. Supplemented by reference TRBV5-8 and TRBJ1-5, the full variable domain reads EAGVTQSPTHLIKTRGQQATLRCSPISGHTSVYWYQQALGLGLQFLLWYDEGEERNRGNFPPRFSGRQFPNYSSELNVNALELEDSALYLCASSLAGRDQPQHFGDGTRLSIL.

The V call is TRBV4-1, the J call TRBJ2-1, with a possible D match to TRBD2 (7 bases). Between the trimmed V and J ends, which lost 7 bases and 8 bases, there was a span of 12 bases. Per the germline V gene, CDR1 is MGHRA and CDR2 is YSYEKL. The CDR3 length is 12 residues. This chain's CDR3 is CASTRGADEQFF. The CDR3, as DNA: TGCGCCAGCACCCGGGGGGCCGATGAGCAGTTCTTC.

The genes are TRBV6-4 and TRBJ2-1, with 15 nucleotides matching TRBD2. Trimming took 3 bases from V and 8 from J; bases not matched to a gene: 2. This CDR3 spans 15 amino acids. The germline V gene has CDR1 MRHNA and CDR2 SNTAGT. The DNA for the CDR3 is TGTGCCAGCAGTGAGGGACTAGCGGGAGGTTATGAGCAGTTCTTC. Amino acid sequence: CASSEGLAGGYEQFF.

The table lists this clone with a few counts. This chain connects TRBV7-9 to TRBJ2-2; D is uncertain. The CDR3 is 15 residues long. Trimming left V 3 bases short and J 2 bases short, with 10 bases between. The germline V gene encodes CDR1 SEHNR and CDR2 FQNEAQ (reference sequence). CDR3 in amino acids: CASSFGQYNTGELFF. CDR3 in DNA: TGTGCCAGCAGCTTTGGGCAGTATAACACCGGGGAGCTGTTTTTT. The full variable domain, completed using reference TRBV7-9 and TRBJ2-2, is DTGVSQNPRHKITKRGQNVTFRCDPISEHNRLYWYRQTLGQGPEFLTYFQNEAQLEKSRLLSDRFSAERPKGSFSTLEIQRTEQGDSAMYLCASSFGQYNTGELFFGEGSRLTVL.

The rearrangement links TRBV13 to TRBJ1-1; the match to TRBD1 covers 7 bases. In germline, CDR1 is PRHDT, CDR2 FYEKMQ (reference sequence). The CDR3 length is 16 residues. J gave up 1 base and V 4 bases, and 9 bases lay outside the gene matches. CDR3 region: CASSSPRDSSNTEAFF. For the CDR3, the DNA is TGTGCCAGCAGCTCGCCCCGGGACAGCTCGAACACTGAAGCTTTCTTT.

This chain links TRBV7-8 with TRBJ2-7, with TRBD2 as a possible D gene (5 bases). The V end lost 5 bases, the J end lost 3 bases, and 11 bases lay between the germline ends. Germline V gene data show CDR1 as SGHVS and CDR2 as FQNEAQ. The CDR3 has 13 residues. CDR3 bases: TGTGCCAGCAGCCCGAGGGCTAGCTACGAGCAGTACTTC. Translation gives CASSPRASYEQYF. The variable domain in full, with the rest retrieved from reference TRBV7-8 and TRBJ2-7, is GAGVSQSPRYKVAKRGQDVALRCDPISGHVSLFWYQQALGQGPEFLTYFQNEAQLDKSGLPSDRFFAERPEGSVSTLKIQRTQQEDSAVYLCASSPRASYEQYFGPGTRLTVT.

V is TRBV19 and J is TRBJ2-1; the D gene could be TRBD1 or TRBD2 (6 bases each). The CDR3 spans 12 residues. Germline assignment: CDR1 LNHDA and CDR2 SQIVND (reference sequence). Trimming stripped 7 bases from V and 7 bases from J, with 11 bases between. DNA for the CDR3: TGTGCCAGTACCCTAGGGGGGAATGAGCAGTTCTTC. Amino acid sequence: CASTLGGNEQFF.

With regard to this clone: The sample holds other DNA sequences that translate to the same CDR3. CDR3 loop: CASSLAPDGQPQHF. The CDR3 DNA reads TGTGCCAGCAGCTTGGCCCCAGACGGACAACCCCAGCATTTT. The chain is built from TRBV5-4 and TRBJ1-5; D is possibly TRBD1 (5 bases). Deletions cut 0 bases from V and 10 bases from J, with 14 bases between. The germline gives CDR1 SGHNT, CDR2 YYREEE (reference sequence). The CDR3 runs to 14 residues.

CDR3 region: CASSLGAGVPTDTQYF. The CDR3 DNA follows: TGTGCCAGCAGCTTGGGAGCGGGGGTCCCCACAGATACGCAGTATTTT. The chain combines TRBV5-6 with TRBJ2-3, with 8 bases matching TRBD2. CDR1 and CDR2 (germline): SGHDT, YYEEEE. CDR3 size: 16 residues. V trimming: 0 bases; J trimming: 2 bases; junction bases outside the gene matches: 5. The full variable domain, with the rest looked up from reference TRBV5-6 and TRBJ2-3, is DAGVTQSPTHLIKTRGQQVTLRCSPKSGHDTVSWYQQALGQGPQFIFQYYEEEERQRGNFPDRFSGHQFPNYSSELNVNALLLGDSALYLCASSLGAGVPTDTQYFGPGTRLTVL.

This clone was recorded a few times. The V gene is TRBV28, the J gene TRBJ2-2; D not resolved. Trimming removed 6 bases from V and 4 bases from J, with 12 bases in between. Germline-derived CDR1 and CDR2 are MDHEN and SYDVKM. This CDR3 has 14 amino acids. CDR3 sequence (DNA): TGTGCCAGCAGCTCCCTTGCGTTCACCGGGGAGCTGTTTTTT. Protein product: CASSSLAFTGELFF.

The chain is built from TRBV6-1 and TRBJ1-2, with D possibly being TRBD1 (6 bases). Trimming removed 2 bases from V and 0 bases from J, with 10 bases in between. The germline CDR1 and CDR2 sequences are MNHNS and SASEGT. This CDR3 is built from 15 residues. DNA for the CDR3: TGTGCCAGCAGTGAAAGACAGGCCGCTAACTATGGCTACACCTTC. It is translated as CASSERQAANYGYTF.

This CDR3 reads CASSRSTDTQYF. CDR3 coding DNA: TGTGCCAGCAGCCGAAGCACAGATACGCAGTATTTT. The gene calls are TRBV7-9 and TRBJ2-3, with no clear D. Germline V lookup: CDR1 SEHNR, CDR2 FQNEAQ (reference sequence). Trimming shortened V by 5 bases and J by 0 bases, and 3 bases separated the two germline ends. This CDR3 spans 12 amino acids.

The chain employs TRBV7-8 and TRBJ1-2, with 8 bases matching TRBD1. CDR3 length: 15 residues. Germline CDR1 reads SGHVS; CDR2 reads FQNEAQ. The J segment lost 5 bases and the V segment lost 5 bases, leaving 10 bases of the junction unmatched. The CDR3 nucleotides are TGTGCCAGCAGCCCGGGGACAGGCGTTGGGTATGGCTACACCTTC. Protein sequence: CASSPGTGVGYGYTF.

By sample fraction, this clone is medium-sized (0.01 to 0.1%). V gene TRBV4-1 combines with J gene TRBJ2-5; no definite D call. Germline CDR1 is MGHRA and CDR2 is YSYEKL. The CDR3 spans 11 residues. Between the trimmed V and J ends, which lost 5 bases and 5 bases, there was a span of 6 bases. The CDR3, as DNA: TGCGCCAGCAGCGAGAGGGAGACCCAGTACTTC. Amino acids: CASSERETQYF.

This clone ranks as medium-sized. The chain uses TRBV5-5 and TRBJ2-7; D is perhaps TRBD2 (6 bases). The CDR3 extends over 14 amino acids. Germline V gives CDR1 SGHKS, CDR2 YYEKEE (reference sequence). Between the trimmed V and J ends, which lost 0 bases and 3 bases, there was a span of 10 bases. The CDR3 spells CASSLDGGGYEQYF. The CDR3 bases are TGTGCCAGCAGCTTGGACGGGGGTGGCTACGAGCAGTACTTC.

This clone was found once. The chain combines TRBV27 with TRBJ1-2; the match to TRBD1 covers 7 bases. Germline trimming cut 6 bases from V and 4 bases from J; bases unmatched to any gene: 11. The germline V gene has CDR1 MNHEY and CDR2 SMNVEV (reference sequence). The CDR3 contains 15 residues. CDR3 nucleotide sequence: TGTGCCAGCAGCTGGACGAGACAGGGTGGCTATGGCTACACCTTC. This codes for CASSWTRQGGYGYTF.

This clone appeared once. CDR3 sequence (DNA): TGCAGCGTTGCTGAGGGAGGTGGAGCCAAAAACATTCAGTACTTC. It translates to CSVAEGGGAKNIQYF. The J gene is TRBJ2-4, the V gene TRBV29-1, with TRBD2 as a possible D gene (6 bases). The CDR3 is 15 amino acids. Per germline, CDR1 SQVTM and CDR2 ANQGSEA. Trimming stripped 4 bases from V and 0 bases from J, with 13 bases between.

The chain couples TRBV7-9 to TRBJ2-3; a possible D gene is TRBD1 (7 bases). Germline assignment: CDR1 SEHNR and CDR2 FQNEAQ (reference sequence). CDR3 length: 15 amino acids. V gave up 6 bases and J gave up 3 bases, with 16 bases separating them. The CDR3 loop is CASSDTGEVTDTQYF. The DNA of the CDR3 is TGTGCCAGCAGTGACACAGGGGAGGTGACAGATACGCAGTATTTT.

This clone was recorded once. The chain recombines TRBV30 with TRBJ1-1; the D is unclear. This CDR3 spans 13 amino acids. Germline CDR1 GTSNPN, CDR2 SVGIG (reference sequence). V was cut by 5 bases and J by 0 bases, with 10 bases left in between. Here the CDR3 DNA reads TGTGCCTGGGTGGACGGGATGAACACTGAAGCTTTCTTT. Its protein product is CAWVDGMNTEAFF.

This sequence joins TRBV10-2 and TRBJ1-1; 10 nucleotides agree with TRBD1. CDR3 length: 15 amino acids. With 2 bases clipped from V and 11 bases from J, the junction kept 11 bases outside the gene matches. Germline CDR1 and CDR2: WSHSY and SAAADI. Written as DNA, the CDR3 is TGCGCCAGCAGTGAGAGGGGACAGGGGCGAACTTTGGCTTTCTTT. This encodes CASSERGQGRTLAFF.

This clone was seen once. This rearrangement joins TRBV15 to TRBJ2-1; the match to TRBD1 covers 9 bases. Looked up from germline, CDR1 is LNHNV and CDR2 is YYDKDF (reference sequence). The CDR3 sequence is 16 residues long. V shed 4 bases and J 6 bases; nucleotides not matched to a gene: 10. The CDR3 is CATSNGGGDRVNEQFF. CDR3 bases: TGTGCCACCAGCAACGGAGGGGGGGACAGGGTCAATGAGCAGTTCTTC.

The chain has TRBV6-1 and TRBJ1-3; unclear D gene. Trimming stripped 3 bases from V and 2 bases from J, with 11 bases between. Germline V gene lookup returns CDR1 MNHNS and CDR2 SASEGT. The CDR3 is 15 amino acids. Here the CDR3 DNA reads TGTGCCAGCAGTGACCGGGGAGGGACTGGAAACACCATATATTTT. It encodes CASSDRGGTGNTIYF.

V gene TRBV4-1 combines with J gene TRBJ2-2, with 8 bases that match TRBD1. The CDR3 length is 15 residues. The J segment lost 4 bases and the V segment lost 3 bases, leaving 4 bases of the junction unmatched. Germline V gene sequence: CDR1 MGHRA, CDR2 YSYEKL. The CDR3 protein is CASSQTGEGTGELFF. CDR3 DNA: TGCGCCAGCAGCCAGACAGGGGAAGGCACCGGGGAGCTGTTTTTT.

V gene TRBV5-6 combines with J gene TRBJ2-5; D is unresolved. This CDR3 contains 16 residues. In germline, CDR1 is SGHDT, CDR2 YYEEEE. Between the trimmed V and J ends, which lost 0 bases and 2 bases, there was a span of 14 bases. The CDR3 sequence is CASSLGTEWFQETQYF. The CDR3 DNA is TGTGCCAGCAGCTTGGGCACAGAATGGTTTCAAGAGACCCAGTACTTC. The whole variable domain, filled in from reference TRBV5-6 and TRBJ2-5, reads DAGVTQSPTHLIKTRGQQVTLRCSPKSGHDTVSWYQQALGQGPQFIFQYYEEEERQRGNFPDRFSGHQFPNYSSELNVNALLLGDSALYLCASSLGTEWFQETQYFGPGTRLLVL.

V usage is TRBV4-2 and J usage is TRBJ2-5, with 7 positions matching TRBD2. The germline V gene has CDR1 LGHNA and CDR2 YNFKEQ. J gave up 7 bases and V 0 bases, and 11 bases lay outside the gene matches. The CDR3 is 16 residues long. DNA of the CDR3: TGTGCCAGCAGCCAAGATATTGGACTAGAGGGCGTGACCCAGTACTTC. Amino acids: CASSQDIGLEGVTQYF.